This note documents a single T cell receptor beta chain sequence. Antigen: not known. Germline trimming cut 1 base from V and 8 bases from J; bases unmatched to any gene: 4. The CDR3 sequence is 15 residues long. Germline values: CDR1 SSHAT, CDR2 FNYEAQ (reference sequence). The study ran its PCR with 60 Vbeta and 13 Jbeta primers. Here immunoSEQ multiplex PCR was the method, and the copy in TCRdb shows in-frame clones only, minus some. The sample has about 130,000 clones; approximately 80% are singletons. The entry originates in a study of cytomegalovirus exposure and HLA in healthy donors. General study findings and limits: Per published reports, the classifier diagnosed cytomegalovirus status with high specificity and sensitivity.

The receptor was derived from a man in his thirties or forties in good health and CMV-seropositive. The V and J genes are TRBV7-7 and TRBJ2-1; 11 bases agree with TRBD2. The specimen sequenced was PBMCs. The CDR3: CASSLGLAGWDEQFF. DNA for the CDR3: TGTGCCAGCAGCTTAGGACTAGCGGGATGGGATGAGCAGTTCTTC.